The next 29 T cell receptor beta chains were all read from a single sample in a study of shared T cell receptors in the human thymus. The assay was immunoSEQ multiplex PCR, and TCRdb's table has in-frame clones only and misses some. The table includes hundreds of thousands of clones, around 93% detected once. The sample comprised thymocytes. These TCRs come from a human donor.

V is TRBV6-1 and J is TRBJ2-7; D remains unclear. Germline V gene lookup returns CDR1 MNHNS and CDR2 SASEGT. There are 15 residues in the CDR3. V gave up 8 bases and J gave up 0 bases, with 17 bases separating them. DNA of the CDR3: TGTGCCAGCTCCTCCTGGCCGGCGAACTCCTACGAGCAGTACTTC. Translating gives CASSSWPANSYEQYF.

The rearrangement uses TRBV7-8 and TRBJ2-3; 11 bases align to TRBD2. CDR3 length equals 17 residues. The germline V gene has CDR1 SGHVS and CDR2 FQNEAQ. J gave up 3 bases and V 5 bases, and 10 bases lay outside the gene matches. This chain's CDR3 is CASSPGRLAGLTDTQYF. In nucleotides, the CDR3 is TGTGCCAGCAGCCCGGGACGACTAGCGGGATTAACAGATACGCAGTATTTT.

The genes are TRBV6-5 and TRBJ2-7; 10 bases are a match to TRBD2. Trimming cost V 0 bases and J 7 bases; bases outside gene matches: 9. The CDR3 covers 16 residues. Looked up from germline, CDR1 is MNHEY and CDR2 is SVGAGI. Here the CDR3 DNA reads TGTGCCAGCAGTTACTCGAAAGCGGGAGGGCCCCGAGAGCAGTACTTC. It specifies CASSYSKAGGPREQYF.

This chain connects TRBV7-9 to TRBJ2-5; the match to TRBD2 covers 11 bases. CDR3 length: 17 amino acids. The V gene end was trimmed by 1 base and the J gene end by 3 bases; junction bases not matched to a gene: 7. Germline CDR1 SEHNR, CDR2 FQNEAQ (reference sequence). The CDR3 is CASSLGVAGGREETQYF. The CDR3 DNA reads TGTGCCAGCAGCTTAGGTGTAGCGGGAGGGCGCGAAGAGACCCAGTACTTC.

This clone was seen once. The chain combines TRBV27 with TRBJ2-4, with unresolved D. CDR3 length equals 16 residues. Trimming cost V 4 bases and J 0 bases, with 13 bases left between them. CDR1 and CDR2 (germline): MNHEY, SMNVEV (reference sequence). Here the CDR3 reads CASSSRRRLAKNIQYF. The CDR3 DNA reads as TGTGCCAGCAGTTCCCGACGGCGACTAGCCAAAAACATTCAGTACTTC.

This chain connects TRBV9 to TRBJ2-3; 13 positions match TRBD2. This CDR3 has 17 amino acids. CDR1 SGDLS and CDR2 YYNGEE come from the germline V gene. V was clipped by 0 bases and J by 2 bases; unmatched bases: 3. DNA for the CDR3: TGTGCCAGCAGCGTAGTCACTAGCGGGAGGGACACAGATACGCAGTATTTT. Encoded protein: CASSVVTSGRDTDTQYF.

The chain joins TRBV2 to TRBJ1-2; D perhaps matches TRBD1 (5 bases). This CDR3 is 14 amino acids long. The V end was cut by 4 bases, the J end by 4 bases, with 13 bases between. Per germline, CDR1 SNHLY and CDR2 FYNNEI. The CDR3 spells CASSGTPSPYGYTF. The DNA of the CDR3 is TGTGCCAGCAGTGGGACACCGAGCCCCTATGGCTACACCTTC. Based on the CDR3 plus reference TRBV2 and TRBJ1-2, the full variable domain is EPEVTQTPSHQVTQMGQEVILRCVPISNHLYFYWYRQILGQKVEFLVSFYNNEISEKSEIFDDQFSVERPDGSNFTLKIRSTKLEDSAMYFCASSGTPSPYGYTFGSGTRLTVV.

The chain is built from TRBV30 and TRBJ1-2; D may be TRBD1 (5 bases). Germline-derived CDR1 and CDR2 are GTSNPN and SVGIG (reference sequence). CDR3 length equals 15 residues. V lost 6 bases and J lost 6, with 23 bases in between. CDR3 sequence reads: CACRRPGSSPDGYTF. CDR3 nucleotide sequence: TGTGCCTGCCGCCGCCCAGGGAGTTCCCCGGATGGCTACACCTTC. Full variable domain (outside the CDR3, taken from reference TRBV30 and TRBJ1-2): SQTIHQWPATLVQPVGSPLSLECTVEGTSNPNLYWYRQAAGRGLQLLFYSVGIGQISSEVPQNLSASRPQDRQFILSSKKLLLSDSGFYLCACRRPGSSPDGYTFGSGTRLTVV.

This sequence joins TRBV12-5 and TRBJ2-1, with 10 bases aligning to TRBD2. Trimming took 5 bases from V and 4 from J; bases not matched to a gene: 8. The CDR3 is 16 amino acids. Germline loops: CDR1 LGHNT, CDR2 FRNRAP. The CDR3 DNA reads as TGTGCTAGTGGTCCCGGGACTAGCGAGAGTTACAATGAGCAGTTCTTC. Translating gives CASGPGTSESYNEQFF.

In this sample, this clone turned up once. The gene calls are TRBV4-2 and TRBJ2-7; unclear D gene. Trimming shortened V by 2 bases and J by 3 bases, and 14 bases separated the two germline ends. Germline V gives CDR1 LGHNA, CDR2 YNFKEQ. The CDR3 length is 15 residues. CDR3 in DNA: TGTGCCAGCAGCCAACACAGCGCCTATCTCTACGAGCAGTACTTC. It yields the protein CASSQHSAYLYEQYF.

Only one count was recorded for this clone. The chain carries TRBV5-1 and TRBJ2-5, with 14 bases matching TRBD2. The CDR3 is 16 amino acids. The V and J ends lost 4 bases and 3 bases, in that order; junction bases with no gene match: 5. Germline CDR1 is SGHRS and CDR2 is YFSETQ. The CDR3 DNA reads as TGCGCCAGCAGCCCGTCGACTAGCGGGAGGGAAGAGACCCAGTACTTC. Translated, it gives CASSPSTSGREETQYF.

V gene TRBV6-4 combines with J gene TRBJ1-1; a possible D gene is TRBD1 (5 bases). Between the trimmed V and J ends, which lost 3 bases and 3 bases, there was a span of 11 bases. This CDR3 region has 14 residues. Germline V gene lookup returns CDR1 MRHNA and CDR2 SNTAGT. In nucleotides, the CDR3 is TGTGCCAGCAGTGATGGGGGGGAGGACACTGAAGCTTTCTTT. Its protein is CASSDGGEDTEAFF.

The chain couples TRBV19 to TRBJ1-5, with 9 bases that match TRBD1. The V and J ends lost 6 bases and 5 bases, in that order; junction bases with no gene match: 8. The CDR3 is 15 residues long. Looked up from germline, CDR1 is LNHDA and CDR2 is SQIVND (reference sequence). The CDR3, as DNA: TGTGCCAGTAGGGCTACAGGGGGCGGAGATCAGCCCCAGCATTTT. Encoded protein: CASRATGGGDQPQHF.

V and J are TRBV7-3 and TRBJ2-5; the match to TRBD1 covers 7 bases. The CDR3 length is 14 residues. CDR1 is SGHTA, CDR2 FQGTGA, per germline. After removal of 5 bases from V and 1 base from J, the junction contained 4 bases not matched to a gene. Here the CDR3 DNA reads TGTGCCAGCAGCCCCCGACAGGGCCAAGAGACCCAGTACTTC. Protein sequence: CASSPRQGQETQYF.

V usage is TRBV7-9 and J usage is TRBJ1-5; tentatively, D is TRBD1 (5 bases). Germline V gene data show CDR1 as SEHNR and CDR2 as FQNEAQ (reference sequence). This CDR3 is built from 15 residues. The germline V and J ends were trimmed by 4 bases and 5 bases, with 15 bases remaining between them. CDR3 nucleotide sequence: TGTGCCAGCAGCTCAAGCACAGGCTGGCATCAGCCCCAGCATTTT. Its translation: CASSSSTGWHQPQHF. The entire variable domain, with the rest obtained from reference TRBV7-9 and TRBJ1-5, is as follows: DTGVSQNPRHKITKRGQNVTFRCDPISEHNRLYWYRQTLGQGPEFLTYFQNEAQLEKSRLLSDRFSAERPKGSFSTLEIQRTEQGDSAMYLCASSSSTGWHQPQHFGDGTRLSIL.

DNA of the CDR3: TGTGCCAGCAGTCCTGGACTAGCGGGAGCGCAACAGGTGGATGAGCAGTTCTTC. Residues: CASSPGLAGAQQVDEQFF. This chain joins TRBV27 and TRBJ2-1, with 13 nucleotides matching TRBD2. V trimming: 5 bases; J trimming: 8 bases; junction bases outside the gene matches: 15. This CDR3 region has 18 residues. Germline loops: CDR1 MNHEY, CDR2 SMNVEV (reference sequence).

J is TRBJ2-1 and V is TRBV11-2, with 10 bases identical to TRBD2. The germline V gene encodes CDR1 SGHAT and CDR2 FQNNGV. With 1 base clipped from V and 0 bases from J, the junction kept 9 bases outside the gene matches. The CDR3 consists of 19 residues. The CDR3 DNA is TGTGCCAGCAGCTTAGCGCTAGCGGGAGTCAACACCTCCTACAATGAGCAGTTCTTC. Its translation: CASSLALAGVNTSYNEQFF.

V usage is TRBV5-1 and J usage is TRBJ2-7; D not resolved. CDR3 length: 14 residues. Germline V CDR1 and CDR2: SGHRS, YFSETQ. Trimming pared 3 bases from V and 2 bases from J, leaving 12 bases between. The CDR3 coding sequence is TGCGCCAGCAGCTCCGAGGAAGGCGCCTACGAGCAGTACTTC. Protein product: CASSSEEGAYEQYF.

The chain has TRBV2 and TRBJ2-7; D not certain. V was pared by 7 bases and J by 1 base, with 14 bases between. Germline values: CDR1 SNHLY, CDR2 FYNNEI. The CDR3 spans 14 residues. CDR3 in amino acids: CASTPKRLSYEQYF. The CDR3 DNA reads TGTGCCAGCACCCCCAAACGCCTATCCTACGAGCAGTACTTC.

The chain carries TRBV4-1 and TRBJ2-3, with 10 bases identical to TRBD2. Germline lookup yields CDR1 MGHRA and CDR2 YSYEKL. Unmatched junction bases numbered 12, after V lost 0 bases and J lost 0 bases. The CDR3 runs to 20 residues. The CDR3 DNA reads TGCGCCAGCAGCCAAGATCGGGGTAGCGGGAGGCCCCCTAGCACAGATACGCAGTATTTT. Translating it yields CASSQDRGSGRPPSTDTQYF.

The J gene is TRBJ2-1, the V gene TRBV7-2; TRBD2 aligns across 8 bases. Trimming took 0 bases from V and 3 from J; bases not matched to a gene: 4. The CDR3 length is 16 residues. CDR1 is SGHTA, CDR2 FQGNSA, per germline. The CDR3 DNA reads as TGTGCCAGCAGCTTAGCCCCGGGACTAGGCTACAATGAGCAGTTCTTC. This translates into CASSLAPGLGYNEQFF.

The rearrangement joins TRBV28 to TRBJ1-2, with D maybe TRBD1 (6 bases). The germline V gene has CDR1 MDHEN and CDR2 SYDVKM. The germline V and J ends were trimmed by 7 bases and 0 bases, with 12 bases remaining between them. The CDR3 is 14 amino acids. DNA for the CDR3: TGTGCCAGCATTCCCAGGGGAGCTAACTATGGCTACACCTTC. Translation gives CASIPRGANYGYTF.

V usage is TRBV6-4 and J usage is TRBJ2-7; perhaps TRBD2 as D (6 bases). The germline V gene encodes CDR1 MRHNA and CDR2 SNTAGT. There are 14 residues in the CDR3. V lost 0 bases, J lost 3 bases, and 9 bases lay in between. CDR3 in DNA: TGTGCCAGCAGTGACTCGAAGGAGGGCTACGAGCAGTACTTC. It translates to CASSDSKEGYEQYF.

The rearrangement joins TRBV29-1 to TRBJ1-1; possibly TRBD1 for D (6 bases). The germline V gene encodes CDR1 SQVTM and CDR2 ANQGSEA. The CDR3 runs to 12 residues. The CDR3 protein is CRADRLNTEAFF. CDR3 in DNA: TGCAGGGCTGACAGGTTGAACACTGAAGCTTTCTTT.

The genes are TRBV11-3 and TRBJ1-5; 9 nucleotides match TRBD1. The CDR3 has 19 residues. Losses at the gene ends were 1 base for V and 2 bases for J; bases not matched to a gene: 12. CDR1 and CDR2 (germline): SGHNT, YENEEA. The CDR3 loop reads CASSLARRDRDLGNQPQHF. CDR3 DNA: TGTGCCAGCAGCTTAGCTCGCCGGGACAGGGATTTGGGCAATCAGCCCCAGCATTTT.

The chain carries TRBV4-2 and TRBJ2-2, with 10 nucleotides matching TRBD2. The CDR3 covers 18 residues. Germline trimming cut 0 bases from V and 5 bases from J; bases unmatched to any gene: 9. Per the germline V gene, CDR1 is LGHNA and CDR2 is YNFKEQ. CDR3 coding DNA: TGTGCCAGCAGCCAAGAAGGGAGCGGGAGGGTCAAAACCGGGGAGCTGTTTTTT. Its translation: CASSQEGSGRVKTGELFF.

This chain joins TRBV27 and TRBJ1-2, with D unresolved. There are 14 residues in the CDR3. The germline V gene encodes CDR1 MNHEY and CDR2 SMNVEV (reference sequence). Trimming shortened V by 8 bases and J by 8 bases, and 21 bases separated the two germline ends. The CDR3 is CASGSKLASEGYTF. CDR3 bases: TGTGCCAGCGGATCAAAATTGGCCTCGGAGGGCTACACCTTC.

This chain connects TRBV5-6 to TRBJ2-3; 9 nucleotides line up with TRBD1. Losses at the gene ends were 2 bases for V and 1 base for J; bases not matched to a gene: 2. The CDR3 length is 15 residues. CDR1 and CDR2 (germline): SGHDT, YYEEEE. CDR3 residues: CASSFRTGGTDTQYF. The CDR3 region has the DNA TGTGCCAGCAGCTTTCGGACAGGGGGCACAGATACGCAGTATTTT.

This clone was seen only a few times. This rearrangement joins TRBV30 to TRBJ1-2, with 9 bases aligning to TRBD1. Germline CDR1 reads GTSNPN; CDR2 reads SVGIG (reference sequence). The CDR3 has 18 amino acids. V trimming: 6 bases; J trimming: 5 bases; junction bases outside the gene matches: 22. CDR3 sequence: CACNPRDRERRTGYGYTF. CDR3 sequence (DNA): TGTGCCTGCAATCCCCGGGACAGGGAGCGCCGTACAGGTTATGGCTACACCTTC.